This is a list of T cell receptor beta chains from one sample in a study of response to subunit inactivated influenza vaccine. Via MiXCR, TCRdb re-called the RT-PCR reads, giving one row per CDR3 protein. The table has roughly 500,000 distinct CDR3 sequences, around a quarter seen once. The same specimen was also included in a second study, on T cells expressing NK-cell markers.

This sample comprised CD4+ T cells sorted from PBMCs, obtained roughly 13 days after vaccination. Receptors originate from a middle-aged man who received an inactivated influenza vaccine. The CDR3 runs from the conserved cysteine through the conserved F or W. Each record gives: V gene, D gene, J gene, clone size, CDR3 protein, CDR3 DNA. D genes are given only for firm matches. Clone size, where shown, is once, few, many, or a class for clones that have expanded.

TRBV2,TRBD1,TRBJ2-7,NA,CASSDGLRTGLQF,TGTGCCAGCAGTGATGGTCTCCGGACAGGGTTACAGTTC
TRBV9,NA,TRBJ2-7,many,CASSVEAGGSYEQYF,TGTGCCAGCAGCGTAGAGGCAGGTGGGTCCTACGAGCAGTACTTC
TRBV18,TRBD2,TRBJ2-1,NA,CASSPGLATNEQFF,TGTGCCAGCTCACCGGGACTAGCTACCAATGAGCAGTTCTTC
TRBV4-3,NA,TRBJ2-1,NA,CASSQERSGYNEQFF,TGCGCCAGCAGCCAAGAGAGGAGCGGTTACAATGAGCAGTTCTTC
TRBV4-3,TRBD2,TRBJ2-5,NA,CASSQNRLAGTQYQETQYF,TGCGCCAGCAGCCAAAACCGACTAGCGGGGACCCAATACCAAGAGACCCAGTACTTC
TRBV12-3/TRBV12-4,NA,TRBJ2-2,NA,CASSLHGGTGELFF,TGTGCCAGCAGTTTACACGGAGGCACCGGGGAGCTGTTTTTT
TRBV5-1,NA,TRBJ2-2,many,CASSPLGTGELFF,TGTGCCAGCAGTCCACTAGGCACCGGGGAGCTGTTTTTT
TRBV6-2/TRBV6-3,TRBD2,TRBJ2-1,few,CASSYDSGRRVFYVEQFF,TGTGCCAGCAGTTACGACAGCGGGAGAAGAGTGTTTTATGTTGAGCAGTTCTTC
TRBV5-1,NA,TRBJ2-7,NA,CASSLGHGEQYF,TGCGCCAGCAGCTTGGGGCATGGGGAGCAGTACTTC
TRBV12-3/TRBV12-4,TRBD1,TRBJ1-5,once,CASSPDRVQPHHF,TGTGCCAGCAGCCCCGACAGGGTTCAGCCCCATCATTTT
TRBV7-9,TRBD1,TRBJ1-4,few,CASSPTGLVTNEKLFF,TGTGCCAGCAGCCCGACAGGGTTGGTGACTAATGAAAAACTGTTTTTT
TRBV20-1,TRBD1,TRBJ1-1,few,CSATYRDRF,TGCAGTGCTACGTACCGGGACAGGTTT
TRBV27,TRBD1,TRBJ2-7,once,CASTEGYTGGKQYF,TGTGCCAGCACCGAAGGGTATACAGGGGGCAAGCAGTACTTC
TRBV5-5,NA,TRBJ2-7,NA,CASSRGDFTYEQYF,TGTGCCAGCAGCCGCGGGGACTTCACCTACGAGCAGTACTTC
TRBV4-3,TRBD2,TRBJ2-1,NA,CASSRGLAGNEQFF,TGCGCCAGCAGCCGGGGACTAGCGGGAAATGAGCAGTTCTTC
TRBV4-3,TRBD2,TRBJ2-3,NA,CASSQDTSGNPHIDTQYF,TGCGCCAGCAGCCAAGATACTAGCGGAAACCCCCACATAGATACGCAGTATTTT
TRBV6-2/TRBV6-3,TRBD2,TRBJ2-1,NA,CASTHYYAAGTSGNYNEQFF,TGTGCCAGCACCCACTATTACGCCGCTGGGACTAGCGGGAATTACAATGAGCAGTTCTTC
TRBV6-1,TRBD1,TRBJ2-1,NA,CASRSDRVGSYNEQFF,TGTGCCAGCAGATCCGACAGGGTGGGGTCCTACAATGAGCAGTTCTTC
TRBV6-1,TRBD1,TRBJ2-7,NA,CASSLGPGQGAYEQYF,TGTGCCAGCAGCCTAGGCCCGGGACAGGGAGCCTACGAGCAGTACTTC
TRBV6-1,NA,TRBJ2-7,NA,CASRQAATSSYEQYF,TGTGCCAGCCGACAGGCAGCCACAAGCTCCTACGAGCAGTACTTC
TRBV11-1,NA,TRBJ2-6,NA,CASSFTWSGARRANVLTF,TGTGCCAGCAGCTTCACCTGGTCGGGGGCCCGGAGGGCCAACGTCCTGACTTTC
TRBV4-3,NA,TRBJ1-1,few,CASSQGLGITEAFF,TGCGCCAGCAGCCAAGGGTTGGGGATAACTGAAGCTTTCTTT
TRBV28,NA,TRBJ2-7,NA,CASSRRDEQYF,TGTGCCAGCAGTCGCAGGGACGAGCAGTACTTC
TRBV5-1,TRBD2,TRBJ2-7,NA,CASSSQKTSGVSYEQYF,TGCGCCAGCAGCTCCCAGAAGACTAGCGGGGTTTCCTACGAGCAGTACTTC
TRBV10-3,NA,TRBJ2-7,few,CAISESQAATEQYF,TGTGCCATCAGTGAGTCGCAGGCCGCTACGGAACAGTACTTC
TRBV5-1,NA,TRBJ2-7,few,CASSLDKVFYEQYF,TGCGCCAGCAGCTTAGACAAGGTCTTTTACGAGCAGTACTTC
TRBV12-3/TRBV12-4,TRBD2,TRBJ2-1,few,CASSWTSGSGNEQFF,TGTGCCAGCAGTTGGACTAGCGGGAGTGGAAATGAGCAGTTCTTC
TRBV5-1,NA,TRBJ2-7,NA,CASSLAGSDSYEQYF,TGCGCCAGCAGCTTGGCCGGCAGCGACTCCTACGAGCAGTACTTC
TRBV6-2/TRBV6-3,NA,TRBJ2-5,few,CASSYQGYQETQYF,TGTGCCAGCAGTTATCAGGGGTACCAAGAGACCCAGTACTTC
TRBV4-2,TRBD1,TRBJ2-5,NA,CASSQRDRGQETQYF,TGTGCCAGCAGCCAACGGGACAGGGGGCAAGAGACCCAGTACTTC
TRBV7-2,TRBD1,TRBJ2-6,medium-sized,CASSNRGAGANVLTF,TGTGCCAGCAGCAACAGGGGTGCTGGGGCCAACGTCCTGACTTTC
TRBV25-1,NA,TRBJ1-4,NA,CASTRAGHEGKLFF,TGTGCCAGCACCCGGGCGGGGCATGAGGGAAAACTGTTTTTT
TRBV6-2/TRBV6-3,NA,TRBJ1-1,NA,CASSYAPGVVHTEAFF,TGTGCCAGCAGTTACGCCCCAGGGGTTGTACACACTGAAGCTTTCTTT
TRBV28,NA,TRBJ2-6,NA,CASSWGGPGANVLTF,TGTGCCAGCAGCTGGGGGGGGCCAGGGGCCAACGTCCTGACTTTC
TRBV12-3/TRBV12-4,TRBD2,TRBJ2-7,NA,CASSFGGRLALFYEQYF,TGTGCCAGCAGTTTTGGCGGACGACTAGCGCTCTTCTACGAGCAGTACTTC
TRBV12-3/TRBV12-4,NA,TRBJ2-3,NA,CASSSGRSLLTDTQYF,TGTGCCAGCAGCTCTGGACGATCATTACTCACAGATACGCAGTATTTT
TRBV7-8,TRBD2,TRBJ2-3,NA,CASSILLTSGRGISTDTQYF,TGTGCCAGCAGCATACTCTTGACTAGCGGGAGGGGTATAAGCACAGATACGCAGTATTTT
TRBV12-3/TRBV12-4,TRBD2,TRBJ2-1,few,CASRPSGGIPSGEQFF,TGTGCCAGCAGACCAAGCGGGGGAATTCCCAGCGGAGAGCAGTTCTTC
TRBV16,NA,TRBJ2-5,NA,CASSPDSQETQYF,TGTGCCAGCAGCCCGGACAGCCAAGAGACCCAGTACTTC
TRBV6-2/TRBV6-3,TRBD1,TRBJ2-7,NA,CASSYGTGAIFLTYEQYF,TGTGCCAGCAGTTACGGGACAGGCGCTATCTTTTTAACCTACGAGCAGTACTTC
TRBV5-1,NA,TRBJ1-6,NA,CASSLVAEPNSPLHF,TGCGCCAGCAGCTTGGTCGCAGAACCTAATTCACCCCTCCACTTT
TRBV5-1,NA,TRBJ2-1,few,CASSPHWGSSYNEQFF,TGCGCCAGCAGCCCCCACTGGGGAAGCTCCTACAATGAGCAGTTCTTC
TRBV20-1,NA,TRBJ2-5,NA,CSASRLLGQETQYF,TGCAGTGCTAGCCGCCTACTAGGGCAAGAGACCCAGTACTTC
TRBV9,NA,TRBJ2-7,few,CASSVGPTGVYEQYF,TGTGCCAGCAGCGTAGGTCCGACAGGTGTCTACGAGCAGTACTTC
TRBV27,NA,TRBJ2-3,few,CASSLRLASSQDTQYF,TGTGCCAGCAGTTTACGTCTAGCATCCAGTCAAGATACGCAGTATTTT
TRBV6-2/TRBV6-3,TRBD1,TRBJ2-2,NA,CASRRQGFTGELFF,TGTGCCAGCAGGCGACAGGGGTTCACCGGGGAGCTGTTTTTT
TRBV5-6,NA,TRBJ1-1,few,CASSLEMVNTEAFF,TGTGCCAGCAGCCTTGAAATGGTGAACACTGAAGCTTTCTTT
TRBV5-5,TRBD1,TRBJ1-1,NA,CASSWDRLNTEAFF,TGTGCCAGCAGCTGGGACAGATTGAACACTGAAGCTTTCTTT
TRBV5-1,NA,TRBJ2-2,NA,CASMGPANTGELFF,TGCGCCAGCATGGGACCCGCGAACACCGGGGAGCTGTTTTTT
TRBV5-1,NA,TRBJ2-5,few,CASSLAPEETQYF,TGCGCCAGCAGCTTGGCACCTGAGGAGACCCAGTACTTC
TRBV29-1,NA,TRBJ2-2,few,CSVGHRRLGNTGELFF,TGCAGCGTTGGACACCGTCGTCTCGGAAACACCGGGGAGCTGTTTTTT
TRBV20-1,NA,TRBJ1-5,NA,CSARSHRGNQPQHF,TGCAGTGCTAGAAGTCACAGGGGCAATCAGCCCCAGCATTTT
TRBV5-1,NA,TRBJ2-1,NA,CASSLAGLGRGRRILHNEQFF,TGCGCCAGCAGCTTGGCAGGTTTGGGGAGGGGGCGAAGGATCTTGCACAATGAGCAGTTCTTC
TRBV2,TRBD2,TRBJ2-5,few,CASTAPGLAGAQETQYF,TGTGCCAGCACCGCTCCGGGACTAGCGGGGGCTCAAGAGACCCAGTACTTC
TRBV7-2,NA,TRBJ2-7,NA,CASSPGTPVYEQYF,TGTGCCAGCAGCCCCGGGACGCCTGTTTACGAGCAGTACTTC
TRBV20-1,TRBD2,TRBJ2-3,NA,CSATGTSGVSTDTQYF,TGCAGTGCCACCGGGACTAGCGGGGTGAGCACAGATACGCAGTATTTT
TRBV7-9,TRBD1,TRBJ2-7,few,CASSSTTGGGSYEQYF,TGTGCCAGCAGCTCGACGACAGGGGGGGGATCCTACGAGCAGTACTTC
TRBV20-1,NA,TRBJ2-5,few,CSAPPGVWETQYF,TGCAGTGCCCCACCTGGGGTCTGGGAGACCCAGTACTTC
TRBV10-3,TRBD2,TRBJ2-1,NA,CAISRLAGDSNEQFF,TGTGCCATCAGTCGACTAGCGGGAGATAGCAATGAGCAGTTCTTC